This T cell receptor beta chain was documented in a study of blood T cell repertoires in COVID-19 (TCRdb year 2020). In the study overall: Collaborator samples came from the United States, Italy and Spain and covered acute and convalescent phases of COVID-19. The repertoires were released in a freely available public database meant as a resource for research on the immune response to SARS-CoV-2. Where available, HLA class I and class II types were taken from metadata supplied by the sample provider and were not determined by assay-based typing. A de-identified subject ID, COVID-19 status, age in years and sex were almost always included in the sample metadata. The prospective study material was composed of cDNA or gDNA derived from T cells, B-cell-depleted T cells, or PBMCs. The dataset comprised deeply sampled blood TCRbeta repertoires from subjects exposed to, actively infected with, or recovered from COVID-19. Samples came from the ongoing ImmuneRACE study (first 160 participants) plus 1,254 subjects from 6 global collaborators. Overall study results and their limits: The amount of clinical and demographic metadata varied by source and participant and was provided uncurated.

Worth noting for this clone: Its antigen has not been determined. No much larger clone is present one base from it, and per-base qualities are unavailable.

The CDR1 and CDR2 encoded by the germline V gene are MDHEN and SYDVKM. Trimming costs V 6 bases and J 2 bases, and their ends lie 14 bases apart. The CDR3 measures 14 amino acids from cysteine to phenylalanine. The entry retains the CDR3 DNA only, 42 bases that are in frame from base 1. The immunoSEQ Assay, a bias-controlled multiplex PCR, was used to amplify TCRbeta CDR3 regions from genomic DNA. From the authors' description of their analysis: The number of nucleated cells in each sample was estimated by amplification of reference gene primers within the assay. Sequence reads were collapsed and filtered to measure the absolute abundance of every unique TCRbeta CDR3 rearrangement. Productive Simpson clonality was computed per sample as the square root of Simpson's diversity index over productive rearrangements. TCRdb took over this immuneACCESS table, retaining in-frame rearrangements with V and J assigned. Such tables are incomplete; in checked studies, under half of the missing clones stem from an unresolved V gene, and the remainder is unexplained. The D gene and trimming were derived from the DNA, and the V and J assignments and clone size from that table. Recorded for this sample are 250,000 to 300,000 clones; about nine tenths of them occurred a single time. Jointly, the top ten make up 11% of the sample.

One collaborating source in Seattle enrolled patients during active infection and followed them longitudinally through the course of disease. The collaborating institutions used their own protocols to collect whole blood in K2EDTA tubes. For TCRbeta analysis, collaborator samples were shipped as frozen whole blood, as isolated PBMCs, or as DNA extracted from either sample type. Sequencing input: peripheral blood. This chain is built from TRBV28 and TRBJ2-7; the D gene is possibly TRBD1, with 5 bases matching. The TCR comes from a woman in her twenties or thirties with COVID-19, enrolled during active disease. The DNA sequence is TGTGCCAGCAGCCGAGACAGCGTAACCTACGAGCAGTACTTC. Its translation reads: CASSRDSVTYEQYF.